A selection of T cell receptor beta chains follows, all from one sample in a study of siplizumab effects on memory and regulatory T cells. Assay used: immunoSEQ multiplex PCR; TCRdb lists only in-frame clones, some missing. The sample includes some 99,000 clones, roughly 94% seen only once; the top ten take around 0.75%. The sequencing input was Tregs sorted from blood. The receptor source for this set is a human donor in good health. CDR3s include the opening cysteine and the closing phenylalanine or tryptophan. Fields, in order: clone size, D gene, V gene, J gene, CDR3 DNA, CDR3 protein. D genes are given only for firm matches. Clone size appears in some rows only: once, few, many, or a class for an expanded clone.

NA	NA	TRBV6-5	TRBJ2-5	TGTGCCAGCAGGCGTGTAGGGGCCCAAGAGACCCAGTACTTC	CASRRVGAQETQYF
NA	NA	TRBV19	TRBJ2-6	TGTGCCAGTATATCGCCGTCCTCTGGGGCCAACGTCCTGACTTTC	CASISPSSGANVLTF
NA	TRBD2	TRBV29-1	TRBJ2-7	TGCAGCGTTGAATATGGGGTAGCGGGGTACTCCTACGAGCAGTACTTC	CSVEYGVAGYSYEQYF
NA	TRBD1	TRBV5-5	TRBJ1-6	TGTGCCAGCAGCTTGGATAACAGGGGGAGCTCCTATAATTCACCCCTCCACTTT	CASSLDNRGSSYNSPLHF
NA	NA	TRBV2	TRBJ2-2	TGTGCCAGCAGTATCCAAGACTACTACACCGGGGAGCTGTTTTTT	CASSIQDYYTGELFF
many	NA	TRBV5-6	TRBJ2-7	TGTGCCAGCAGCATGACAGTCACAGGCCCCGAGCAGTACTTC	CASSMTVTGPEQYF
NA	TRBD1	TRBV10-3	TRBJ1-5	TGTGCCTCTTCAGGGGGGACTCTAGGTCAGCCCCAGCATTTT	CASSGGTLGQPQHF
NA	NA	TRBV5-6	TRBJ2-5	TGTGCCAGCAGCTTGGTTTCTGTGGAGACCCAGTACTTC	CASSLVSVETQYF
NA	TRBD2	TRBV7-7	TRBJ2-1	TGTGCCGTCGGGGGGAGCTCCTACAATGAGCAGTTCTTC	CAVGGSSYNEQFF
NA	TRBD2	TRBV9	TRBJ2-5	TGTGCCAGCAGCGAGGGAGCGGGGGGGCGCGGGACCCAGTACTTC	CASSEGAGGRGTQYF
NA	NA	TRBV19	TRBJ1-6	TGTGCCACCACCCCGGCCAGGAATTCACCCCTCCACTTT	CATTPARNSPLHF
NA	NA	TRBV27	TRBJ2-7	TGTGCCAGCAGTCCAGACAGCTCCTACGAGCAGTACTTC	CASSPDSSYEQYF
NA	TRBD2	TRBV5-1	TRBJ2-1	TGCGCCAGCAGCTCCACTAGCGGGAGTACGTATGAGCAGTTCTTC	CASSSTSGSTYEQFF
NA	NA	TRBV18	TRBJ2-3	TGTGCCAGCTCACCAGGGGCAGACCCAGATACGCAGTATTTT	CASSPGADPDTQYF
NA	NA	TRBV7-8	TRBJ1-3	TGTGCCAGCAGTTCGGCGGTTCACAGCTCTGGAAACACCATATATTTT	CASSSAVHSSGNTIYF
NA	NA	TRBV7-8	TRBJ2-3	TGTGCCAGCAGCTCCGCTAGCACAGATACGCAGTATTTT	CASSSASTDTQYF
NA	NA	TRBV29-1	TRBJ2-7	TGCAGCGTTAAACAAGGACCCATGGGTGTGGAGCAGTACTTC	CSVKQGPMGVEQYF
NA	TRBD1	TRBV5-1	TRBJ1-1	TGCGCCAGCGGCAGGACAGGGGGCACTGAAGCTTTCTTT	CASGRTGGTEAFF
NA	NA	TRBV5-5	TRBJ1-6	TGTGCCAGCAGCTCTCATCCAGGAAATAATTCACCCCTCCACTTT	CASSSHPGNNSPLHF
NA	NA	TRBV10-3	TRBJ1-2	TGTGCCATCAGTGAGGACACAGCTAACTATGGCTACACCTTC	CAISEDTANYGYTF
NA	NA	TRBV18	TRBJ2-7	TGTGCCAGCTCAACAACGGGGGGCAGAAACTACGAGCAGTACTTC	CASSTTGGRNYEQYF
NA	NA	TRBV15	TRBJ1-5	TGTGCCACCAGCCCGGGATATCAGCCCCAGCATTTT	CATSPGYQPQHF
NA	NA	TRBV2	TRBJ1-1	TGTGCCACCATTGGTTGGTATACGAACACTGAAGCTTTCTTT	CATIGWYTNTEAFF
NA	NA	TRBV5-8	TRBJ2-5	TGTGCCAGCAGCTCGGGCCTGGGGACCCCCAAAGAGACCCAGTACTTC	CASSSGLGTPKETQYF
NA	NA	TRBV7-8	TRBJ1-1	TGTGCCAGCAGCTTAGTTACAGCGAACACTGAAGCTTTCTTT	CASSLVTANTEAFF
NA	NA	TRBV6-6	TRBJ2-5	TGTGCCAGCACGAGAAGTGGCGGGCAAGAGACCCAGTACTTC	CASTRSGGQETQYF
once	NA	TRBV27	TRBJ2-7	TGTGCCAGCAGCACCGGGTATTTGGGCGAGCAGTACTTC	CASSTGYLGEQYF
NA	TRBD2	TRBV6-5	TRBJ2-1	TGTGCCAGCAGTTACTGGGGGGGAGAGCAGTTCTTC	CASSYWGGEQFF
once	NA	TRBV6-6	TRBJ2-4	TGTGCCAGCAGTTATCACATAGCCAAAAACATTCAGTACTTC	CASSYHIAKNIQYF
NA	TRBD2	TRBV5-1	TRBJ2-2	TGCGCCAGCAGCTTGGGGGCGGGAGTGAACACCGGGGAGCTGTTTTTT	CASSLGAGVNTGELFF
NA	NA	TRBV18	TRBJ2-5	TGTGCCAGCTCTCCCTGGCAACAGGAGACCCAGTACTTC	CASSPWQQETQYF
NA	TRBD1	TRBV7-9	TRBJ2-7	TGTGCCAGCAGCTTTTCCGGGACAGTAAGCGAGCAGTACTTC	CASSFSGTVSEQYF
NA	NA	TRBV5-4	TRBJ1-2	TGTGCCAGCAGTCCTCGCGGGGAGCTCCATGGCTACACCTTC	CASSPRGELHGYTF
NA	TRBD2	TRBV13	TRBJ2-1	TGTGCCAGCAGCTTAGGCGAAAAGCGGGGGGGCAATGAGCAGTTCTTC	CASSLGEKRGGNEQFF
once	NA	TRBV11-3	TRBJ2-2	TGTGCCAGCAGCTTAAACACCGGGGAGCTGTTTTTT	CASSLNTGELFF
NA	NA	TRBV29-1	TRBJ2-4	TGCAGCGTTGTAGGAGTAGCCAAAAACATTCAGTACTTC	CSVVGVAKNIQYF
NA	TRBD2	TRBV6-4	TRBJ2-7	TGTGCCAGCAGTTACTCGCCTAGCGGGAGAACCTACGAGCAGTACTTC	CASSYSPSGRTYEQYF
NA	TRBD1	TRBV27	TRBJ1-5	TGTGCCAGCAAACAAAGACAGGGTGGGCCCCAGCATTTT	CASKQRQGGPQHF
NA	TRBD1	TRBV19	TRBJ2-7	TGTGCCAGTAGTATCCTACAGGGGCCCTACGAGCAGTACTTC	CASSILQGPYEQYF
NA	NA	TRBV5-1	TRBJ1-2	TGCGCCAGCAGCTTGGTGACTGCCGCCTATGGCTACACCTTC	CASSLVTAAYGYTF
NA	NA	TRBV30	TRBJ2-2	TGTGCCTGGAGAGGAAACGGGGAGCTGTTTTTT	CAWRGNGELFF
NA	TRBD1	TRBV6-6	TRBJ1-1	TGTGCCAGCAGTTGGGACAGAACTGAAGCTTTCTTT	CASSWDRTEAFF
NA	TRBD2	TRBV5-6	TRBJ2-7	TGTGCCAGCAGCTTGGGCGGTAGCGGGACCTGGCAGCAGTACTTC	CASSLGGSGTWQQYF
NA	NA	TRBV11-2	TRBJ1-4	TGTGCCAGCAGCTTAGGGGGACGGAATAATGAAAAACTGTTTTTT	CASSLGGRNNEKLFF
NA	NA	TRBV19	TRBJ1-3	TGTGCCAGTAGTCCCTCACAGATCTCTGGAAACACCATATATTTT	CASSPSQISGNTIYF
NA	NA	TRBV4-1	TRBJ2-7	TGCGCCAGCAGCCGGACAGAGCCCTACGAGCAGTACTTC	CASSRTEPYEQYF
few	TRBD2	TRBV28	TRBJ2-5	TGTGCCAGCAGTTTATCCAGCGGGGGGCAAGAGACCCAGTACTTC	CASSLSSGGQETQYF